The 29 T cell receptor beta chains presented below share a single source sample, sequenced in a study of blood T cell repertoires in COVID-19 (TCRdb year 2020). Library creation used the immunoSEQ multiplex PCR assay. TCRdb obtained this table from immuneACCESS and retained in-frame rearrangements with V and J assigned. These tables miss some clones; where compared with another copy, unresolved V genes account for less than half of the shortfall, and the remainder is unexplained. Here the sample has fewer than 300,000 clones; approximately 86% occur a single time. Less than 4% of the sample is in the top ten clones. The sequencing sample was made of peripheral blood. These receptors came from a young woman with acute or convalescent COVID-19.

The rearrangement links TRBV18 to TRBJ2-7; 7 bases are shared with TRBD2. The germline gives CDR1 KGHSH, CDR2 LQKENI. V was pared by 4 bases and J by 0 bases, with 3 bases of the junction left unmatched. The CDR3 spans 14 residues. CDR3 sequence (DNA): TGTGCCAGCTCACGGGACTATCCCTCCTACGAGCAGTACTTC. This encodes CASSRDYPSYEQYF.

The chain uses TRBV12-2 and TRBJ2-4; the DNA was not used to check the table's D call, TRBD2. TRBV12-2 is shown as a pseudogene. The CDR3 loop spans 17 amino acids. CDR3 amino acids: CASRKRGKRIAKNIQYF. The CDR3 DNA is TGTGCAAGTCGCAAACGGGGAAAGCGGATAGCCAAAAACATTCAGTACTTC.

This chain connects TRBV6-5 to TRBJ2-3; D is possibly TRBD1 (7 bases). Germline values: CDR1 MNHEY, CDR2 SVGAGI. The CDR3 is 15 amino acids. Trimming took off 9 bases at V and 5 bases at J, with 21 bases between the two ends. CDR3 loop: CASRIGGTAGDTQYF. CDR3 nucleotides: TGTGCCAGTAGAATCGGAGGGACAGCTGGAGATACGCAGTATTTT.

The chain is built from TRBV27 and TRBJ2-3; perhaps TRBD2 as D (5 bases). Germline loops: CDR1 MNHEY, CDR2 SMNVEV (reference sequence). With 6 bases removed from V and 1 base from J, the gap between germline ends came to 14 bases. The CDR3 contains 15 residues. This CDR3 reads CASRDGKVGTDTQYF. The DNA for the CDR3 is TGTGCCAGCAGAGACGGGAAAGTCGGCACAGATACGCAGTATTTT.

CDR3 DNA sequence: TGTGCCAGCAGTTCCCGGACAGGGAGTGGAAACACCATATATTTT. Amino acid sequence: CASSSRTGSGNTIYF. V and J are TRBV27 and TRBJ1-3; TRBD1 agrees at 8 bases. From germline, CDR1 is MNHEY and CDR2 SMNVEV (reference sequence). The CDR3 is 15 amino acids. The trim removed 4 bases at V and 3 bases at J, leaving 5 bases unmatched.

The sample holds one count of this clone. This chain uses TRBV3-1 (or the pseudogene TRBV3-2) with TRBJ2-3, with D possibly matching TRBD1 (6 bases). The V end lost 1 base, the J end lost 1 base, and 12 bases lay between the germline ends. The CDR3 has 16 amino acids. Germline CDR1 LGHDT, CDR2 YNNKEL (reference sequence). Here the CDR3 DNA reads TGTGCCAGCAGCCAAGTACAGGGTACCCGCACAGATACGCAGTATTTT. This encodes CASSQVQGTRTDTQYF.

The genes are TRBV7-2 and TRBJ1-4; the D gene is possibly TRBD1 (5 bases). The ends were cut back, 6 bases at V and 0 bases at J, with 11 bases in the middle. Germline assignment: CDR1 SGHTA and CDR2 FQGNSA. The CDR3 spans 15 residues. CDR3 sequence (DNA): TGTGCCAGCAGTTCCTTGACAGCAACTAATGAAAAACTGTTTTTT. Amino acid sequence: CASSSLTATNEKLFF.

The V call is TRBV2, the J call TRBJ2-5; 7 nucleotides line up with TRBD1. Germline trimming cut 6 bases from V and 3 bases from J; bases unmatched to any gene: 19. Germline V gene lookup returns CDR1 SNHLY and CDR2 FYNNEI. The CDR3 runs to 18 residues. This CDR3 is CASSIPQRGQRLKETQYF. DNA for the CDR3: TGTGCCAGCAGCATCCCCCAGAGGGGACAGAGGCTAAAAGAGACCCAGTACTTC.

The chain carries TRBV7-9 and TRBJ2-7, with D possibly TRBD2 on 5 matching bases. The CDR3 runs to 17 residues. V gave up 0 bases and J gave up 2 bases, with 17 bases separating them. CDR1 is SEHNR, CDR2 FQNEAQ, per germline (reference sequence). CDR3 loop: CASSLASSRGTTYEQYF. CDR3 nucleotide sequence: TGTGCCAGCAGCTTAGCAAGCTCCCGGGGTACAACCTACGAGCAGTACTTC.

The chain is built from TRBV2 and TRBJ2-1; a weak D match, TRBD1 (6 bases). CDR3 length: 15 amino acids. Looked up from germline, CDR1 is SNHLY and CDR2 is FYNNEI. V lost 4 bases and J lost 2, with 12 bases in between. CDR3 in DNA: TGTGCCAGCAGTGGTGGTGACAGGACCTACAATGAGCAGTTCTTC. It specifies CASSGGDRTYNEQFF.

The rearrangement joins TRBV5-1 to TRBJ1-1; D is unresolved. Germline V gives CDR1 SGHRS, CDR2 YFSETQ. CDR3 length equals 14 residues. The V gene lost 1 base and the J gene lost 3 bases, with 10 bases spanning the gap. Here the CDR3 reads CASSLPDWDTEAFF. CDR3 DNA: TGCGCCAGCAGCTTGCCGGACTGGGACACTGAAGCTTTCTTT.

The chain combines TRBV19 with TRBJ2-7; 7 bases are shared with TRBD1. CDR1 and CDR2 (germline): LNHDA, SQIVND (reference sequence). The CDR3 runs 16 residues. Trimming cost V 5 bases and J 0 bases; bases outside gene matches: 10. The CDR3 nucleotides read TGTGCCAGTAGTCCTAAAGGACAGGTCAGCTCCTACGAGCAGTACTTC. Protein: CASSPKGQVSSYEQYF.

This rearrangement joins TRBV19 to TRBJ2-2; 7 bases are shared with TRBD1. Germline-derived CDR1 and CDR2 are LNHDA and SQIVND (reference sequence). There are 14 residues in the CDR3. With V trimmed by 2 bases and J by 3 bases, 0 bases remained unmatched. CDR3 region: CASSIQGDTGELFF. The CDR3 DNA reads as TGTGCCAGTAGTATACAGGGGGACACCGGGGAGCTGTTTTTT.

Only a few counts were recorded for this clone. The genes are TRBV4-3 and TRBJ1-2, with 9 bases identical to TRBD1. The CDR3 loop spans 13 amino acids. Germline lookup yields CDR1 LGHNA and CDR2 YSLEER. The ends lost 4 bases at V and 6 bases at J; junction bases unmatched: 3. The CDR3 loop is CASSRDRADGYTF. CDR3 in DNA: TGCGCCAGCAGCCGGGACAGGGCGGATGGCTACACCTTC.

The J gene is TRBJ1-6, the V gene TRBV5-1, with D uncertain. The germline gives CDR1 SGHRS, CDR2 YFSETQ. The V end was cut by 0 bases, the J end by 3 bases, with 10 bases between. The CDR3 consists of 16 residues. CDR3 nucleotides: TGCGCCAGCAGCTTGGCGGCGGTCGTCTATAATTCACCCCTCCACTTT. This gives the protein CASSLAAVVYNSPLHF.

This chain uses TRBV4-3 with TRBJ2-2, with no clear D. The CDR3 is 20 residues long. Trimming shortened V by 1 base and J by 0 bases, and 21 bases separated the two germline ends. Germline V gene data show CDR1 as LGHNA and CDR2 as YSLEER. CDR3 in amino acids: CASSQVEPVTGATNTGELFF. CDR3 coding DNA: TGCGCCAGCAGCCAAGTTGAACCAGTCACGGGTGCTACGAACACCGGGGAGCTGTTTTTT.

V gene TRBV19 combines with J gene TRBJ1-4; D remains unclear. V shed 5 bases and J shed 3 bases, with 10 bases lying between them. The CDR3 length is 14 residues. Germline V gene data show CDR1 as LNHDA and CDR2 as SQIVND (reference sequence). The CDR3 DNA reads TGTGCCAGTAGTCCGGGGTTTGCTAATGAAAAACTGTTTTTT. It codes for CASSPGFANEKLFF. Complete variable domain (other parts from reference TRBV19 and TRBJ1-4): DGGITQSPKYLFRKEGQNVTLSCEQNLNHDAMYWYRQDPGQGLRLIYYSQIVNDFQKGDIAEGYSVSREKKESFPLTVTSAQKNPTAFYLCASSPGFANEKLFFGSGTQLSVL.

The V and J genes are TRBV9 and TRBJ2-1; TRBD2 matches 12 bases. Looked up from germline, CDR1 is SGDLS and CDR2 is YYNGEE. The CDR3 runs to 16 residues. The V gene end was trimmed by 4 bases and the J gene end by 7 bases; junction bases not matched to a gene: 9. The CDR3 coding sequence is TGTGCCAGCAGCCCCCGACTAGCGGGAGTTTTAAATGAGCAGTTCTTC. Its translation: CASSPRLAGVLNEQFF.

The gene calls are TRBV9 and TRBJ1-2; unclear D gene. The CDR3 is 15 residues long. Deletions cut 0 bases from V and 5 bases from J, with 14 bases between. CDR1 and CDR2 from the germline V gene are SGDLS and YYNGEE. CDR3 DNA sequence: TGTGCCAGCAGCGTAGACTCAACAGTGAATTATGGCTACACCTTC. Its translation is CASSVDSTVNYGYTF. The complete variable domain, with remaining parts taken from reference TRBV9 and TRBJ1-2, reads DSGVTQTPKHLITATGQRVTLRCSPRSGDLSVYWYQQSLDQGLQFLIQYYNGEERAKGNILERFSAQQFPDLHSELNLSSLELGDSALYFCASSVDSTVNYGYTFGSGTRLTVV.

This clone was detected a few times. J is TRBJ1-1 and V is TRBV11-2, with a tentative D call TRBD1 (6 bases). The CDR3 covers 14 residues. Germline V gene sequence: CDR1 SGHAT, CDR2 FQNNGV. The ends were cut back, 5 bases at V and 5 bases at J, with 15 bases in the middle. The DNA of the CDR3 is TGTGCCAGCAGCCCCAACAGGGTTGGTACTGAAGCTTTCTTT. It translates to CASSPNRVGTEAFF.

This chain links TRBV4-1 with TRBJ2-3; 12 bases align to TRBD2. The CDR3 is 17 amino acids. Germline V gene data show CDR1 as MGHRA and CDR2 as YSYEKL. With 4 bases clipped from V and 5 bases from J, the junction kept 10 bases outside the gene matches. DNA for the CDR3: TGCGCCAGCAGCCCGGAACTAGCGGGAGGAAGGGTAGATACGCAGTATTTT. Translation: CASSPELAGGRVDTQYF.

The rearrangement uses TRBV5-4 and TRBJ2-3; TRBD2 aligns across 12 bases. This CDR3 is 16 amino acids long. CDR1 is SGHNT, CDR2 YYREEE, per germline (reference sequence). Trimming took 6 bases from V and 5 from J; bases not matched to a gene: 10. CDR3 loop: CASNGLAGNLEDTQYF. CDR3 DNA sequence: TGTGCCAGCAACGGACTAGCGGGAAATTTGGAAGATACGCAGTATTTT.

V usage is TRBV2 and J usage is TRBJ2-1; the D gene is possibly TRBD2 (6 bases). This CDR3 spans 15 amino acids. The V gene's germline CDR1 is SNHLY and CDR2 FYNNEI. Trimming left V 2 bases short and J 12 bases short, with 20 bases between. CDR3 nucleotides: TGTGCCAGCAGTGAAAAAGGGGTTGGAGGGAAGATGCAGTTCTTC. It translates to CASSEKGVGGKMQFF.

This chain links TRBV7-3 with TRBJ2-1; possible D gene TRBD1, 5 bases. Trimming left V 5 bases short and J 7 bases short, with 12 bases between. CDR1 is SGHTA and CDR2 is FQGTGA in the germline V gene. CDR3 length equals 13 residues. As DNA, the CDR3 is TGTGCCAGCAGCATGCAGGGTGGGAATGAGCAGTTCTTC. It is translated as CASSMQGGNEQFF.

The chain links TRBV4-3 to TRBJ2-7; the D gene is possibly TRBD1 (6 bases). The V end was cut by 5 bases, the J end by 0 bases, with 14 bases between. CDR3 length equals 15 residues. Germline CDR1 and CDR2: LGHNA and YSLEER. This chain's CDR3 is CASSWGQGSSYEQYF. DNA of the CDR3: TGCGCCAGCAGCTGGGGGCAGGGTAGCTCCTACGAGCAGTACTTC.

V is TRBV5-1 and J is TRBJ1-2; D is unclear. The CDR3 extends over 12 amino acids. The germline CDR1 and CDR2 sequences are SGHRS and YFSETQ. V lost 4 bases to trimming and J lost 4 bases, with 8 bases between them. The CDR3 region is CASSPGVYGYTF. CDR3 nucleotides: TGCGCCAGCAGCCCCGGGGTCTATGGCTACACCTTC.

This chain joins TRBV28 and TRBJ1-5; weak D call: TRBD1 (5 bases). V lost 2 bases, J lost 3 bases, and 14 bases lay in between. From germline, CDR1 is MDHEN and CDR2 SYDVKM. The length of the CDR3 is 16 residues. CDR3 coding DNA: TGTGCCAGCAGTTTACGGGCAGGGTGGGACAATCAGCCCCAGCATTTT. Translating it yields CASSLRAGWDNQPQHF.

The chain has TRBV5-1 and TRBJ2-1; D not resolved. V was clipped by 0 bases and J by 4 bases, with 8 bases between them. This CDR3 has 14 residues. From germline, CDR1 is SGHRS and CDR2 YFSETQ. The CDR3 DNA follows: TGCGCCAGCAGCTTGGGCGACTTATACAATGAGCAGTTCTTC. Translation: CASSLGDLYNEQFF. Looking up the rest from reference TRBV5-1 and TRBJ2-1 gives the full variable domain: KAGVTQTPRYLIKTRGQQVTLSCSPISGHRSVSWYQQTPGQGLQFLFEYFSETQRNKGNFPGRFSGRQFSNSRSEMNVSTLELGDSALYLCASSLGDLYNEQFFGPGTRLTVL.

Only one count was recorded for this clone. The chain links TRBV28 to TRBJ2-3; weak D call: TRBD1 (5 bases). The V and J ends lost 2 bases and 2 bases respectively, with 11 bases between them. CDR1 and CDR2 from the germline V gene are MDHEN and SYDVKM. The CDR3 is made up of 15 amino acids. CDR3 nucleotide sequence: TGTGCCAGCAGTTTAAAGGGGCCCTCCACAGATACGCAGTATTTT. Protein product: CASSLKGPSTDTQYF.